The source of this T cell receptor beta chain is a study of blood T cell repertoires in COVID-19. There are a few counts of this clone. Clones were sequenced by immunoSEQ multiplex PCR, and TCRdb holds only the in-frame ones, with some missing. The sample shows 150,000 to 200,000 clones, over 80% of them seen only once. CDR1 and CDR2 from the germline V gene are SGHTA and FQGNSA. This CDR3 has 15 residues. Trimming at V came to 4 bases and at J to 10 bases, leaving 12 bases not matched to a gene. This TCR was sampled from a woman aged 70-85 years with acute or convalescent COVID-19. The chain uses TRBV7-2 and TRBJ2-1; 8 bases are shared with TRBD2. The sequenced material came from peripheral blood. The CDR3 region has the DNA TGTGCCAGCAGCTCAATGAGCGGGGGAACTCGGGAGCAGTTCTTC. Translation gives CASSSMSGGTREQFF.